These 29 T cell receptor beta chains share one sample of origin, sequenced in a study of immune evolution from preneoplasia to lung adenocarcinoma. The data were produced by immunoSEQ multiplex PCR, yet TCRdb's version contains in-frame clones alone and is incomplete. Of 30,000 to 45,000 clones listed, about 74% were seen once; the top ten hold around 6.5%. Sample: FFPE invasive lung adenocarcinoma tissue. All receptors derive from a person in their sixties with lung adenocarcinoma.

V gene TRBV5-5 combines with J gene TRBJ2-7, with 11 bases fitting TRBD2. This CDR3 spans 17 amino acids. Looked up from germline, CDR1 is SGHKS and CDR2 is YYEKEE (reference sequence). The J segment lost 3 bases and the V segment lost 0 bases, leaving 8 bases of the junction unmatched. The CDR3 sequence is CASSLAGSGRARYEQYF. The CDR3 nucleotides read TGTGCCAGCAGCTTGGCGGGTAGCGGGAGGGCGCGCTACGAGCAGTACTTC. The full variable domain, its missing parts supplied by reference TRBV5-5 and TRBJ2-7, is DAGVTQSPTHLIKTRGQQVTLRCSPISGHKSVSWYQQVLGQGPQFIFQYYEKEERGRGNFPDRFSARQFPNYSSELNVNALLLGDSALYLCASSLAGSGRARYEQYFGPGTRLTVT.

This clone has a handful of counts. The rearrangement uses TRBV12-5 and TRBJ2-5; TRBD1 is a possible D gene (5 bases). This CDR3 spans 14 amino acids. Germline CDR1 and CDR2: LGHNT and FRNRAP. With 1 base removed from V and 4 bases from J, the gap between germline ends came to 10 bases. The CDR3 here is CASGLDPGSETQYF. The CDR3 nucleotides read TGTGCTAGTGGTTTGGATCCAGGGTCAGAGACCCAGTACTTC.

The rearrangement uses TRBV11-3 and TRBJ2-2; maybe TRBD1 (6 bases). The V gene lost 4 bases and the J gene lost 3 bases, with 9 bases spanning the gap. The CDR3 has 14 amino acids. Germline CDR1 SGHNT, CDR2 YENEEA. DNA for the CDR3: TGTGCCAGCAGCTACCAGGGGCACACCGGGGAGCTGTTTTTT. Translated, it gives CASSYQGHTGELFF.

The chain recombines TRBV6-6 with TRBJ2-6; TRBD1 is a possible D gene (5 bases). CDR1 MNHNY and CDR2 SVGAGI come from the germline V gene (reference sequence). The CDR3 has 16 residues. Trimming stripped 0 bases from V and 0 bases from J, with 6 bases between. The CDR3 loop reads CASSYSGLSGANVLTF. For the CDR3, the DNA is TGTGCCAGCAGTTACTCGGGGCTCTCTGGGGCCAACGTCCTGACTTTC.

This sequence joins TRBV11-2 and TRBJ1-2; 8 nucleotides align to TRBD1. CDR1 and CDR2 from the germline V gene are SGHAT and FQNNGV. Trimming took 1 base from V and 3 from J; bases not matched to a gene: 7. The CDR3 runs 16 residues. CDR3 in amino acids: CASSLGGQGSDYGYTF. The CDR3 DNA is TGTGCCAGCAGCTTAGGAGGACAGGGATCGGACTATGGCTACACCTTC.

This CDR3 reads CASSPAVGGNTEAFF. The CDR3, as DNA: TGTGCCAGCAGCCCAGCGGTGGGCGGGAACACTGAAGCTTTCTTT. The rearrangement links TRBV7-2 to TRBJ1-1; D unresolved. The germline gives CDR1 SGHTA, CDR2 FQGNSA. The CDR3 totals 15 residues. V lost 5 bases and J lost 1, with 14 bases in between.

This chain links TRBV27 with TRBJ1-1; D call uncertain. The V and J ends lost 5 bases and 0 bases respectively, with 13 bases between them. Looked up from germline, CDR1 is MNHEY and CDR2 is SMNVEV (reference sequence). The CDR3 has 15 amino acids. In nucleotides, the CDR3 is TGTGCCAGCAGTCCTCGCCGCACCATGAACACTGAAGCTTTCTTT. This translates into CASSPRRTMNTEAFF.

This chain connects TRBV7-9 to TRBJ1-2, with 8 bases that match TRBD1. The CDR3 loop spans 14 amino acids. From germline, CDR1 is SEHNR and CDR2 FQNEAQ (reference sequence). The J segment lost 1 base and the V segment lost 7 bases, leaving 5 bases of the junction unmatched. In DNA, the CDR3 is TGTGCCAGCACCCGACAGGGGATTAACTATGGCTACACCTTC. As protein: CASTRQGINYGYTF.

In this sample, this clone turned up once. The CDR3 is CASSQVRSGRASVHYNEQFF. The CDR3 DNA reads TGCGCCAGCAGCCAAGTTCGAAGCGGGAGGGCCTCAGTTCACTACAATGAGCAGTTCTTC. The chain couples TRBV4-1 to TRBJ2-1, with TRBD2 matching 10 bases. In germline, CDR1 is MGHRA, CDR2 YSYEKL. Germline trimming cut 1 base from V and 3 bases from J; bases unmatched to any gene: 15. The CDR3 length is 20 residues.

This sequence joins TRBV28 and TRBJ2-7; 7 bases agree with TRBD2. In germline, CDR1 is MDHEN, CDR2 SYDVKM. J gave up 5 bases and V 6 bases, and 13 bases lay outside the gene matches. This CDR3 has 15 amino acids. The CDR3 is CASSPRSGEGHEQYF. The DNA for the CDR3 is TGTGCCAGCAGCCCTCGGTCCGGGGAGGGCCACGAGCAGTACTTC. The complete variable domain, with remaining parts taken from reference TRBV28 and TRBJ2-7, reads DVKVTQSSRYLVKRTGEKVFLECVQDMDHENMFWYRQDPGLGLRLIYFSYDVKMKEKGDIPEGYSVSREKKERFSLILESASTNQTSMYLCASSPRSGEGHEQYFGPGTRLTVT.

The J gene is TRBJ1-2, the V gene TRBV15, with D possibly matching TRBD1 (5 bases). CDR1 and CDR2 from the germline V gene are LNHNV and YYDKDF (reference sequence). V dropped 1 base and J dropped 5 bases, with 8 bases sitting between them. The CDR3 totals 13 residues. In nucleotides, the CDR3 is TGTGCCACCAGCAGAGGTCAGGGTTATGGCTACACCTTC. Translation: CATSRGQGYGYTF. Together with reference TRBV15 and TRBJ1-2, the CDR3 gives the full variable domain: DAMVIQNPRYQVTQFGKPVTLSCSQTLNHNVMYWYQQKSSQAPKLLFHYYDKDFNNEADTPDNFQSRRPNTSFCFLDIRSPGLGDTAMYLCATSRGQGYGYTFGSGTRLTVV.

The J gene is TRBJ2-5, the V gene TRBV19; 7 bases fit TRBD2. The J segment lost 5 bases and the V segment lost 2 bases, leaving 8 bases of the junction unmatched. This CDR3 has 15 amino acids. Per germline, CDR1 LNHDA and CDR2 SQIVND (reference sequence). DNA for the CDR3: TGTGCCAGTAGTATAAGCGGGATTGGAGGGGAGACCCAGTACTTC. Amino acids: CASSISGIGGETQYF.

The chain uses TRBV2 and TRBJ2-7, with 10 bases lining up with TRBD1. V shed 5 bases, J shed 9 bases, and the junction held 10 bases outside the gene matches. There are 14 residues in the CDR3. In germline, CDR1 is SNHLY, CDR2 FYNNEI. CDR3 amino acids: CASSRQGAPSGQYF. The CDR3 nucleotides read TGTGCCAGCAGTCGACAGGGGGCCCCTTCTGGGCAGTACTTC.

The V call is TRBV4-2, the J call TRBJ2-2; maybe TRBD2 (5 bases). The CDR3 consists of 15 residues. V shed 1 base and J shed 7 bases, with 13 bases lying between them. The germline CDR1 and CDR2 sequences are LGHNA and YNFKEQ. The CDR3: CASSQGNSEVGELFF. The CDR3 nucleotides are TGTGCCAGCAGCCAAGGCAATAGCGAGGTCGGGGAGCTGTTTTTT.

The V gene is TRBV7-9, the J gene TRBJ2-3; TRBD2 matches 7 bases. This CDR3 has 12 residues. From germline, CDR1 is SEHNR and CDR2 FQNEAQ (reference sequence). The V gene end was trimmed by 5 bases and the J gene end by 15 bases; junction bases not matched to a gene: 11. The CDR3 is CASSLGSGREYF. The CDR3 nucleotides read TGTGCCAGCAGCCTAGGGTCGGGGAGGGAATATTTT.

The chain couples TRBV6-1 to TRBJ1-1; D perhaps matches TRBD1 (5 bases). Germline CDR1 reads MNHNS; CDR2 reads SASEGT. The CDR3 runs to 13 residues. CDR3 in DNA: TGTGGGGCAGGGACGAGTATGAACACTGAAGCTTTCTTT. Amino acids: CGAGTSMNTEAFF.

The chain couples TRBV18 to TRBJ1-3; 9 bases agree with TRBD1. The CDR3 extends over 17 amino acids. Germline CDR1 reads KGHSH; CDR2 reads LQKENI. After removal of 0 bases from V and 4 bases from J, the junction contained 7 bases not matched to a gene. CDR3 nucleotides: TGTGCCAGCTCACCACCCGGGACAGGGCGACCAGGAAACACCATATATTTT. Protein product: CASSPPGTGRPGNTIYF.

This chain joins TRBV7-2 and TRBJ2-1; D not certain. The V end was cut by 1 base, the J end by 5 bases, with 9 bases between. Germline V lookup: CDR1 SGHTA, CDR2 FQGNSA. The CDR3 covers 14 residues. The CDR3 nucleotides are TGTGCCAGCAGCTTAGATTGGGCGAACAATGAGCAGTTCTTC. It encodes CASSLDWANNEQFF. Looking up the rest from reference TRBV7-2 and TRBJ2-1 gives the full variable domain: GAGVSQSPSNKVTEKGKDVELRCDPISGHTALYWYRQSLGQGLEFLIYFQGNSAPDKSGLPSDRFSAERTGGSVSTLTIQRTQQEDSAVYLCASSLDWANNEQFFGPGTRLTVL.

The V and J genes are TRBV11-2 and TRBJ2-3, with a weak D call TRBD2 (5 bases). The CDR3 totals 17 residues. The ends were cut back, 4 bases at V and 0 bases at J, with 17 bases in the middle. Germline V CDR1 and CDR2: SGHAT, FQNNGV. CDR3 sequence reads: CASSSLRSGLSTDTQYF. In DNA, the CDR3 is TGTGCCAGCAGCTCGCTTAGGAGCGGTCTAAGCACAGATACGCAGTATTTT.

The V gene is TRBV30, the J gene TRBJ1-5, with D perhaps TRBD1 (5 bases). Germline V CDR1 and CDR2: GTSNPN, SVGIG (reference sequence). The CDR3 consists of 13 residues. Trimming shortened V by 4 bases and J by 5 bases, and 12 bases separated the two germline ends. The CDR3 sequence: CAWNKRGDQPQHF. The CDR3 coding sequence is TGTGCCTGGAACAAACGGGGGGATCAGCCCCAGCATTTT.

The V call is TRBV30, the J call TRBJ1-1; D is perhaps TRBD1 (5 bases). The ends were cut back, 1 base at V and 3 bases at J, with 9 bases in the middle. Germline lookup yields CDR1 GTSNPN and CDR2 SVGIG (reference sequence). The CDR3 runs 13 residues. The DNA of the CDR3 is TGTGCCTGGAGTGGGGGGGGGTACACTGAAGCTTTCTTT. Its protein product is CAWSGGGYTEAFF.

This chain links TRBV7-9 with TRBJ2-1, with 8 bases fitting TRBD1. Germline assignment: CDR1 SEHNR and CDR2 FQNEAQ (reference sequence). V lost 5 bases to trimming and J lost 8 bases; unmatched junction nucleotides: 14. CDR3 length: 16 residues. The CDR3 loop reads CASSPGDRTGPDEQFF. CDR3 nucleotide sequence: TGTGCCAGCAGCCCCGGGGACAGGACGGGTCCGGATGAGCAGTTCTTC.

Here the CDR3 reads CAWVLLAGGADTQYF. The CDR3 nucleotides read TGTGCCTGGGTTCTACTAGCCGGAGGAGCAGATACGCAGTATTTT. The chain has TRBV30 and TRBJ2-3, with D perhaps TRBD2 (6 bases). The CDR3 covers 15 residues. Germline CDR1 GTSNPN, CDR2 SVGIG (reference sequence). V was cut by 5 bases and J by 4 bases, with 19 bases left in between. The full variable domain, with the rest looked up from reference TRBV30 and TRBJ2-3, is SQTIHQWPATLVQPVGSPLSLECTVEGTSNPNLYWYRQAAGRGLQLLFYSVGIGQISSEVPQNLSASRPQDRQFILSSKKLLLSDSGFYLCAWVLLAGGADTQYFGPGTRLTVL.

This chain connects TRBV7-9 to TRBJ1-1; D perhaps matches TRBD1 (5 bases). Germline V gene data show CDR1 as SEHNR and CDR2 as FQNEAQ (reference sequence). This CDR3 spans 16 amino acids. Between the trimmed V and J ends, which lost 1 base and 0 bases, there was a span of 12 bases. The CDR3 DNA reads TGTGCCAGCAGCTTAGGGGGGTTTGGGTTGAACACTGAAGCTTTCTTT. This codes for CASSLGGFGLNTEAFF.

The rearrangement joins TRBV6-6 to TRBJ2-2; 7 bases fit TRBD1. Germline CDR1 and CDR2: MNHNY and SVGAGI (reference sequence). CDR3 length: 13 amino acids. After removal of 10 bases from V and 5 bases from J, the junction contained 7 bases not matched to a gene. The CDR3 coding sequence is TGTGCCACCGGGGACAGAGCGACCGGGGAGCTGTTTTTT. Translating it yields CATGDRATGELFF.

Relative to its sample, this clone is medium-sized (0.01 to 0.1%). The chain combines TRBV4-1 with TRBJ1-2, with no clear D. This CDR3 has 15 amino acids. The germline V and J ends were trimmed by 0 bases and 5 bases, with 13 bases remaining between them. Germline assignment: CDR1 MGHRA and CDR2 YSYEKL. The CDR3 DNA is TGCGCCAGCAGCCAAGAACGGCGGGCGGTTTATGGCTACACCTTC. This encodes CASSQERRAVYGYTF.

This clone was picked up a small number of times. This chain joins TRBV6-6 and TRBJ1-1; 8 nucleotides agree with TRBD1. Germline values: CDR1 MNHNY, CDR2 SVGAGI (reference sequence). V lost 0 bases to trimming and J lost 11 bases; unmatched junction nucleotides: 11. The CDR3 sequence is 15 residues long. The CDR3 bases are TGTGCCAGCAGTTACTCGGCCCAGGGGGCGGTCATGGCTTTCTTT. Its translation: CASSYSAQGAVMAFF.

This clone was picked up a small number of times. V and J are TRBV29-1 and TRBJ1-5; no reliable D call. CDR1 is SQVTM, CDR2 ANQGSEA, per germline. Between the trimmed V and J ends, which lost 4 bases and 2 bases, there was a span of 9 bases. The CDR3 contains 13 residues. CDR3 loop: CSVAEAGNQPQHF. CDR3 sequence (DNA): TGCAGCGTTGCCGAGGCAGGCAATCAGCCCCAGCATTTT.

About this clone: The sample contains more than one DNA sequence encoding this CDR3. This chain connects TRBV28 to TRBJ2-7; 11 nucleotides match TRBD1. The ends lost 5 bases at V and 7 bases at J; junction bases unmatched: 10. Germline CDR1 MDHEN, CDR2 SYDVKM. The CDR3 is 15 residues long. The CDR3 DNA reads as TGTGCCAGCAGTCCCCGGACAGGGGGCTTAAGAGAGCAGTACTTC. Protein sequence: CASSPRTGGLREQYF.